The 12 T cell receptor beta chains reported below all come from one sample, sequenced in a study of blood T cell repertoires in COVID-19. Assay: immunoSEQ multiplex PCR; the TCRdb copy retains only in-frame clones and omits some. The table includes around 250,000 clones, around 87% detected once. Source material: peripheral blood. The receptors shown here come from a woman between 65 and 79 years old with active or convalescent COVID-19.

This chain joins TRBV19 and TRBJ1-1, with D perhaps TRBD1 (5 bases). V gave up 6 bases and J gave up 4 bases, with 12 bases separating them. Germline CDR1 is LNHDA and CDR2 is SQIVND (reference sequence). The CDR3 consists of 13 residues. The CDR3 nucleotides read TGTGCCAGTAGACGCGGGGGTACCACTGAAGCTTTCTTT. It encodes CASRRGGTTEAFF.

V is TRBV4-3 and J is TRBJ1-1; maybe TRBD1 (5 bases). The germline V gene encodes CDR1 LGHNA and CDR2 YSLEER. V lost 3 bases, J lost 4 bases, and 12 bases lay in between. This CDR3 has 14 residues. The CDR3 DNA follows: TGCGCCAGCAGCCACGCTGGCAGGGTCACTGAAGCTTTCTTT. It codes for CASSHAGRVTEAFF.

The V and J genes are TRBV7-2 and TRBJ1-5, with 7 bases fitting TRBD1. Looked up from germline, CDR1 is SGHTA and CDR2 is FQGNSA. V trimming: 1 base; J trimming: 3 bases; junction bases outside the gene matches: 3. The CDR3 has 15 amino acids. CDR3 bases: TGTGCCAGCAGCTTAGGAACAGGGGACAATCAGCCCCAGCATTTT. Protein: CASSLGTGDNQPQHF.

J is TRBJ2-1 and V is TRBV7-2; 7 bases align to TRBD1. The CDR3 spans 12 residues. V dropped 2 bases and J dropped 8; count of bases not matched to a gene: 0. Germline assignment: CDR1 SGHTA and CDR2 FQGNSA. CDR3 in amino acids: CASSLTGDEQFF. Written as DNA, the CDR3 is TGTGCCAGCAGCTTAACAGGGGATGAGCAGTTCTTC.

This chain links TRBV18 with TRBJ1-1, with D possibly being TRBD1 (6 bases). V was clipped by 6 bases and J by 7 bases, with 21 bases between them. The germline V gene has CDR1 KGHSH and CDR2 LQKENI. The CDR3 contains 15 residues. The CDR3 protein is CASSHTTGGSDEAFF. The CDR3 bases are TGTGCCAGCTCCCACACCACGGGGGGCTCGGATGAAGCTTTCTTT.

The CDR3 sequence: CASSPGGTLNTGELFF. The CDR3 nucleotides read TGTGCCAGCTCACCGGGGGGGACCCTGAACACCGGGGAGCTGTTTTTT. V gene TRBV18 combines with J gene TRBJ2-2, with 7 bases fitting TRBD2. There are 16 residues in the CDR3. The germline V gene encodes CDR1 KGHSH and CDR2 LQKENI. Trimming removed 3 bases from V and 1 base from J; junction bases left unmatched: 5.

This chain's CDR3 is CASSVQEGAEAFF. As DNA, the CDR3 is TGTGCCAGCAGTGTCCAGGAAGGCGCTGAAGCTTTCTTT. This chain connects TRBV6-4 to TRBJ1-1, with D hard to call. The length of the CDR3 is 13 residues. V lost 4 bases and J lost 6, with 12 bases in between. CDR1 is MRHNA, CDR2 SNTAGT, per germline.

J is TRBJ1-1 and V is TRBV12-3 or TRBV12-4; D ambiguous. CDR3 size: 13 residues. V was trimmed by 2 bases and J by 4 bases, leaving 8 bases between them. The CDR3 DNA is TGTGCCAGCAGTTTATGGGAGGGCACTGAAGCTTTCTTT. Translating it yields CASSLWEGTEAFF.

The chain joins TRBV19 to TRBJ2-2, with D unclear. Germline-derived CDR1 and CDR2 are LNHDA and SQIVND (reference sequence). The length of the CDR3 is 14 residues. Trimming cost V 8 bases and J 2 bases, with 12 bases left between them. The CDR3 DNA is TGTGCCAGTCAAACTAAGGTTAACACCGGGGAGCTGTTTTTT. It encodes CASQTKVNTGELFF.

This sequence joins TRBV7-2 and TRBJ2-1; 7 bases fit TRBD2. The CDR3 is made up of 15 amino acids. CDR1 is SGHTA and CDR2 is FQGNSA in the germline V gene. Trimming removed 4 bases from V and 7 bases from J; junction bases left unmatched: 10. The CDR3 region is CASSSTYSGRNEQFF. The CDR3 DNA reads TGTGCCAGCAGCTCCACATATAGCGGGCGTAATGAGCAGTTCTTC.

This chain uses TRBV7-9 with TRBJ1-1; 7 bases fit TRBD1. The CDR3 is 14 amino acids. Germline V CDR1 and CDR2: SEHNR, FQNEAQ (reference sequence). V shed 5 bases and J 6 bases; nucleotides not matched to a gene: 9. In nucleotides, the CDR3 is TGTGCCAGCAGCACCGCAGGGGGTAGGTCTGAAGCTTTCTTT. The encoded protein is CASSTAGGRSEAFF. The variable domain in full, completed from reference TRBV7-9 and TRBJ1-1, reads DTGVSQNPRHKITKRGQNVTFRCDPISEHNRLYWYRQTLGQGPEFLTYFQNEAQLEKSRLLSDRFSAERPKGSFSTLEIQRTEQGDSAMYLCASSTAGGRSEAFFGQGTRLTVV.

The rearrangement uses TRBV9 and TRBJ1-1; 7 bases match TRBD1. CDR3 length: 15 amino acids. The junction had 6 bases not matched to a gene; V was cut back by 4 bases and J by 0 bases. Germline V CDR1 and CDR2: SGDLS, YYNGEE. CDR3 loop: CASSWGTELNTEAFF. As DNA, the CDR3 is TGTGCCAGCAGCTGGGGGACAGAATTGAACACTGAAGCTTTCTTT.